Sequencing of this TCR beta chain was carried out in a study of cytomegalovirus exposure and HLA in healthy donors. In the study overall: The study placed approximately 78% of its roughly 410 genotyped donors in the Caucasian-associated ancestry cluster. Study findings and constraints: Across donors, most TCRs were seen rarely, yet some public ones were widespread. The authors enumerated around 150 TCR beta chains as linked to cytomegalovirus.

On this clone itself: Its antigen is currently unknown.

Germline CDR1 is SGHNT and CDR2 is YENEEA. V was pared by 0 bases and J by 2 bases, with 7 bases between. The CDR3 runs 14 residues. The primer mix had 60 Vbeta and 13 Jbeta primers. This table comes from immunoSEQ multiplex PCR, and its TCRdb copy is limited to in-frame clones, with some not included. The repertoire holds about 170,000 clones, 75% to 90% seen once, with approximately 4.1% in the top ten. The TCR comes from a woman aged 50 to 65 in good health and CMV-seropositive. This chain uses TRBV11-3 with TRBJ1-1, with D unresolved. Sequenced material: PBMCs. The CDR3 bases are TGTGCCAGCAGCTTAGAGTCGGGAAACACTGAAGCTTTCTTT. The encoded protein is CASSLESGNTEAFF.